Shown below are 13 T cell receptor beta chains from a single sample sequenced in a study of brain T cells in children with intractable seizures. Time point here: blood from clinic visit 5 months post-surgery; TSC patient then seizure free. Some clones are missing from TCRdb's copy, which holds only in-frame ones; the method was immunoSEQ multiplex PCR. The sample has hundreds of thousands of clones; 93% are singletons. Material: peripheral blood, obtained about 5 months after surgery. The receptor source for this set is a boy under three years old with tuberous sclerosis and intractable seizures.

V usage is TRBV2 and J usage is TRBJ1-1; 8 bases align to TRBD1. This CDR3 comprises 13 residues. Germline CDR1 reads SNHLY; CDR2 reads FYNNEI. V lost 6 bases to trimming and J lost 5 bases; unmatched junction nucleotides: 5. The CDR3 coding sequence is TGTGCCAGCAGGGGAGACAGGGGTACTGAAGCTTTCTTT. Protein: CASRGDRGTEAFF.

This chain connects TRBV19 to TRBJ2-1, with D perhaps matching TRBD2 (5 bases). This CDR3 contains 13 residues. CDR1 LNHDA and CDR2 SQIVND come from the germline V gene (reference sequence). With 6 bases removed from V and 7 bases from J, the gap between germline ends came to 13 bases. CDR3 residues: CASRLANFNEQFF. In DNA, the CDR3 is TGTGCCAGTAGGCTAGCAAACTTTAATGAGCAGTTCTTC.

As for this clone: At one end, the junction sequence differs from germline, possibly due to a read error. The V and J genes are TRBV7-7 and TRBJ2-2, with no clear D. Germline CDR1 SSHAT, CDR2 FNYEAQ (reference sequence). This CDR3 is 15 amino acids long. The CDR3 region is CASSLAHSNTGELFF. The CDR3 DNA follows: TGTGCTAGCAGCTTAGCTCACAGCAACACCGGGGAGCTGTTTTTT. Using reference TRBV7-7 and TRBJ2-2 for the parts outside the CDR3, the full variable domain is GAGVSQSPRYKVTKRGQDVTLRCDPISSHATLYWYQQALGQGPEFLTYFNYEAQPDKSGLPSDRFSAERPEGSISTLTIQRTEQRDSAMYRCASSLAHSNTGELFFGEGSRLTVL.

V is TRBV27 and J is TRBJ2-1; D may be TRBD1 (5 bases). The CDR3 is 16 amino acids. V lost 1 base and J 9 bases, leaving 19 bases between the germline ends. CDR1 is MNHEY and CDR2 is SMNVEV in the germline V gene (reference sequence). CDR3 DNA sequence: TGTGCCAGCAGTTTATTGTCCCAGGGTGGGGTTAGTGAGCAGTTCTTC. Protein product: CASSLLSQGGVSEQFF.

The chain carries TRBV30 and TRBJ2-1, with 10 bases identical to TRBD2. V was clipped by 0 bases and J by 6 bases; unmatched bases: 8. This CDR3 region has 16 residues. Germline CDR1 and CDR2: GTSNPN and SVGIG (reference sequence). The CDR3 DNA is TGTGCCTGGAGTGTGCAGCGGGGGGGCCCTACCAATGAGCAGTTCTTC. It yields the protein CAWSVQRGGPTNEQFF.

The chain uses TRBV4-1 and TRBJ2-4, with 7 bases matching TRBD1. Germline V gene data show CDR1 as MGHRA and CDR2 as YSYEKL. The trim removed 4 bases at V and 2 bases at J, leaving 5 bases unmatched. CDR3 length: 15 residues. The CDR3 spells CASSLQQGTKNIQYF. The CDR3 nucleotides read TGCGCCAGCAGCCTACAACAGGGGACCAAAAACATTCAGTACTTC.

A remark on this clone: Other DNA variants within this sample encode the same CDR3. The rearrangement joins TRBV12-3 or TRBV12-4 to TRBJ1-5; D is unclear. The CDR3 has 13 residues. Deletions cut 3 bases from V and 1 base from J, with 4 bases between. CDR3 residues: CASSLDSNQPQHF. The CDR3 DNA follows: TGTGCCAGCAGTTTGGACAGCAATCAGCCCCAGCATTTT.

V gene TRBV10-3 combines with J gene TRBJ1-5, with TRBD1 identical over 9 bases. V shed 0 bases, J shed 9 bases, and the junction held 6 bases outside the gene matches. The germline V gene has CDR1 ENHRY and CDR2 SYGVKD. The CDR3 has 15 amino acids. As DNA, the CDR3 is TGTGCCATCAGTGAGTCAGGTGTGGACAGGGGGCCCCAGCATTTT. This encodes CAISESGVDRGPQHF.

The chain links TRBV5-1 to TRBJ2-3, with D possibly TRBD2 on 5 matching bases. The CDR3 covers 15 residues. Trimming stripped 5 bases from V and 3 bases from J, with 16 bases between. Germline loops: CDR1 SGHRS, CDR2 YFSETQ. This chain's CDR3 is CASRKDSSLTDTQYF. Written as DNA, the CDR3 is TGCGCCAGCAGAAAGGACTCCAGCTTGACAGATACGCAGTATTTT.

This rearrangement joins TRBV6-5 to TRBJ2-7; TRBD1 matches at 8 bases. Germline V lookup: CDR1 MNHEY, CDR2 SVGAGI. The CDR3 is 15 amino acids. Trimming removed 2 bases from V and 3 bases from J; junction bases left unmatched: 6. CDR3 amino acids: CASSYHTGGDYEQYF. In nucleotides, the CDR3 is TGTGCCAGCAGTTACCATACAGGGGGAGACTACGAGCAGTACTTC.

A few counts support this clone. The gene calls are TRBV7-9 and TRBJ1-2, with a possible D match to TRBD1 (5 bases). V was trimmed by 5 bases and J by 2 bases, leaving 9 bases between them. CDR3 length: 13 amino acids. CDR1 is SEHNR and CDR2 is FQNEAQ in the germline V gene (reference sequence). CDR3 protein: CASSLGHNYGYTF. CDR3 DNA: TGTGCCAGCAGCCTTGGACACAACTATGGCTACACCTTC.

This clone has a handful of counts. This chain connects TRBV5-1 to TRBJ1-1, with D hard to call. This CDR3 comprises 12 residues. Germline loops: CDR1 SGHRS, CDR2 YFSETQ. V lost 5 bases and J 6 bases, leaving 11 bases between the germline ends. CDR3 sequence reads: CASSAGGSEAFF. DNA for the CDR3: TGCGCCAGCAGTGCCGGTGGTTCTGAAGCTTTCTTT.

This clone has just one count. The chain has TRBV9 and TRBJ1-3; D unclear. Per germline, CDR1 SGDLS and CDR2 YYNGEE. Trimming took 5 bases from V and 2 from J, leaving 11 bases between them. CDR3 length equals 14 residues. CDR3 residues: CASRKDLAGNTIYF. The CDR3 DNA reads TGTGCCAGCAGAAAAGACCTAGCTGGAAACACCATATATTTT.